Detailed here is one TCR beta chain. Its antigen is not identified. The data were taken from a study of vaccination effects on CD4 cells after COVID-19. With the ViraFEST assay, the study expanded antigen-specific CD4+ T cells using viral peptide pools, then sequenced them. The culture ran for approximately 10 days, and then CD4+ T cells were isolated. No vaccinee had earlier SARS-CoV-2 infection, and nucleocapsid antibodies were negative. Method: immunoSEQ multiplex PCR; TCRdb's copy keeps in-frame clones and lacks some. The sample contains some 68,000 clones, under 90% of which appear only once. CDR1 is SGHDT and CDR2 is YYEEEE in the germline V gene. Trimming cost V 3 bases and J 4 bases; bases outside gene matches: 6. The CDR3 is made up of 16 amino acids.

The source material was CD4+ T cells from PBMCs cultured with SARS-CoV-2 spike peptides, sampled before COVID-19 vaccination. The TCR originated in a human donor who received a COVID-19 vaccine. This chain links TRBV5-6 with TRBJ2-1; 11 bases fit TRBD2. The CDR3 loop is CASSYRRLAGYNEQFF. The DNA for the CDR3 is TGTGCCAGCAGCTACCGACGACTAGCGGGGTACAATGAGCAGTTCTTC.